Detailed here is one T cell receptor (beta chain). Libraries were prepared by immunoSEQ multiplex PCR; TCRdb keeps only in-frame clonotypes and omits some of them. This sample carries over 100,000 clones, 84% of them seen once, and the ten largest clones take approximately 3.6%. The sample originates from a study of blood T cell repertoires in COVID-19. Ages ranged from about 18 to 89 years, with residence in 24 US areas. Recovery meant two consecutive negative NP/OP PCR tests, professional clearance, or resolved symptoms. V lost 6 bases, J lost 5 bases, and 19 bases stayed unmatched. Germline values: CDR1 MNHEY, CDR2 SMNVEV (reference sequence). This CDR3 is 18 amino acids long.

J is TRBJ1-1 and V is TRBV27, with 9 nucleotides matching TRBD1. Sample: PBMCs or T cells enriched from blood (not recorded which). This TCR came from a young woman who had recovered from COVID-19. CDR3 sequence reads: CASRGHQGTGRSSTEAFF. The CDR3 DNA follows: TGTGCCAGCAGGGGACATCAAGGGACAGGGCGTTCATCGACTGAAGCTTTCTTT.